This T cell receptor beta chain was retrieved from a study of T-cell memory formation after mild COVID-19. Across the study: TCR clusters were mostly donor specific.

This clonotype was picked up many times. The antigen is unknown. The V end lost 4 bases, the J end lost 4 bases, and 11 bases lay between the germline ends. CDR1 and CDR2 (germline): DFQATT, SNEGSKA (reference sequence). CDR3 length: 12 residues. Whole-study findings and limits: Some SARS-CoV-2-responding clones were already detected in memory before infection. The second-wave clones peaking on day 37 were not confirmed as SARS-CoV-2-specific. Day 15 to 85 contracting clones showed balanced CD4/CD8; later expanders leaned CD4+.

TCRdb fed the 5' RACE reads into MiXCR, producing one record per CDR3 protein. The data hold 220,000 or so distinct CDR3 sequences, with around 8.8% observed a single time. The sequence was obtained from a young man who had mild COVID-19 (a few samples of this study predate the infection). Cell type and time point are not known. V is TRBV20-1 and J is TRBJ2-7, with D unresolved. Sequencing was carried out using PBMCs or a T cell subset sorted from them (not recorded which). CDR3 nucleotide sequence: TGCAGTGCTACGAAAGCACAATACGAGCAGTACTTC. As protein: CSATKAQYEQYF.